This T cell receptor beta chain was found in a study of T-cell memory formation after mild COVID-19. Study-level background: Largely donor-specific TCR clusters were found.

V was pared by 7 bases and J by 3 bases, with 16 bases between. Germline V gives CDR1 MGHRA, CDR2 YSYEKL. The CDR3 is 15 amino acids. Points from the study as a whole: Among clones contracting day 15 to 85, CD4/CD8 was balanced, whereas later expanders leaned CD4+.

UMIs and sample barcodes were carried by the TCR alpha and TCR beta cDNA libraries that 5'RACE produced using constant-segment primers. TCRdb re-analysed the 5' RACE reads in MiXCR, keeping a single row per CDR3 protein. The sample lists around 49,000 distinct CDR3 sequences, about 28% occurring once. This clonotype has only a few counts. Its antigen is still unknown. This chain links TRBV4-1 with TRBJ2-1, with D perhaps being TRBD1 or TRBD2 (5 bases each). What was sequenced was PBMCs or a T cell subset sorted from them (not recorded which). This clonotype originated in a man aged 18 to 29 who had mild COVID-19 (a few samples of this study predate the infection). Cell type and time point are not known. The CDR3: CASNLGLAVYNEQFF. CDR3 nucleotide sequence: TGCGCCAGCAACTTGGGGCTAGCAGTCTACAATGAGCAGTTCTTC.